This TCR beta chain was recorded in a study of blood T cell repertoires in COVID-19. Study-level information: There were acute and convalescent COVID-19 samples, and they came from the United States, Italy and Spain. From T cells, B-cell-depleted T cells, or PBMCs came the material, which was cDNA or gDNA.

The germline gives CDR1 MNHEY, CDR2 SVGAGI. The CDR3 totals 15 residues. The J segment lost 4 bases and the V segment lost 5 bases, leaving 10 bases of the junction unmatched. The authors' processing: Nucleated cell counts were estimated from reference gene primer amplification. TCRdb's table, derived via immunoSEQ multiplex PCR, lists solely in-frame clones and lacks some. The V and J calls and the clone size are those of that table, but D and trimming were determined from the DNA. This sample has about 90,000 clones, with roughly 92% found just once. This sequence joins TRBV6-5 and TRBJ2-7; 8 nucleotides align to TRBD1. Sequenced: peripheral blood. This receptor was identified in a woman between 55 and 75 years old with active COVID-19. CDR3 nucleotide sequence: TGTGCCAGCAGTAAGGGACAGGCCTCCGTATACGAGCAGTACTTC. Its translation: CASSKGQASVYEQYF.